This T cell receptor beta chain was recorded in a study of cytomegalovirus exposure and HLA in healthy donors. Study-wide points: In a later analysis, compared with equally common non-associated chains, HLA-associated beta chains were more expanded.

Only a few counts were recorded for this clone. Its cognate antigen is unknown. Samples came from healthy bone marrow donors. 13 Jbeta primers and 60 Vbeta primers were used for the PCR. Using immunoSEQ multiplex PCR, the repertoire was profiled, and TCRdb retains in-frame clones only, with some absent. This sample has roughly 200,000 clones, with about three quarters found just once. The V end was cut by 0 bases, the J end by 11 bases, with 11 bases between. Germline V lookup: CDR1 SGHDT, CDR2 YYEEEE. This CDR3 is 12 amino acids long. Specimen: PBMCs. The TCR was taken from a woman in her 30s in good health and CMV-seropositive. The chain links TRBV5-6 to TRBJ2-5, with D possibly matching TRBD1 (5 bases). The DNA for the CDR3 is TGTGCCAGCAGCTTGGGGACATCTCGGCAGTACTTC. Its protein product is CASSLGTSRQYF.